A single T cell receptor (beta chain) is shown here with its context. This CDR3 contains 14 residues. Germline V gene data show CDR1 as KGHSH and CDR2 as LQKENI. The germline V and J ends were trimmed by 5 bases and 5 bases, with 13 bases remaining between them. The data stem from a study of cytomegalovirus exposure and HLA in healthy donors. Assay: immunoSEQ multiplex PCR; the TCRdb copy retains only in-frame clones and omits some. The repertoire has fewer than 250,000 clones, approximately 85% of them found once; the top ten carry about 1.5%. This TCR derives from a young woman in good health and CMV-seronegative. The chain couples TRBV18 to TRBJ2-1; possibly TRBD1 for D (5 bases). The sample comprised PBMCs. The CDR3 DNA follows: TGTGCCAGCTCAACCAGTGGGGCAAACAATGAGCAGTTCTTC. This sequence encodes CASSTSGANNEQFF.